One sample yielded the 30 T cell receptor beta chains listed below, sequenced in a study of OX40 agonist ivuxolimab in advanced cancers. Measured with immunoSEQ multiplex PCR; TCRdb has only the in-frame clones, and not every one. The data hold under 40,000 clones, with about 93% observed a single time. Source: CD4+ or CD8+ T cells sorted from blood, taken in a trial of the OX40 agonist ivuxolimab. These receptors were collected from an adult with an advanced solid tumor such as melanoma, head and neck, liver or kidney cancer.

The chain recombines TRBV2 with TRBJ1-1; perhaps TRBD1 as D (5 bases). Germline V gene lookup returns CDR1 SNHLY and CDR2 FYNNEI. V gave up 9 bases and J gave up 6 bases, with 14 bases separating them. The CDR3 runs 12 residues. The CDR3 here is CASSQGSPEAFF. CDR3 DNA: TGTGCCAGTAGCCAGGGATCCCCTGAAGCTTTCTTT.

This clone has a single count. J is TRBJ1-6 and V is TRBV9; TRBD1 is a possible D gene (6 bases). This CDR3 spans 16 amino acids. V shed 3 bases and J shed 6 bases, with 16 bases lying between them. The germline V gene has CDR1 SGDLS and CDR2 YYNGEE. CDR3 residues: CASSARGDGTNSPLHF. For the CDR3, the DNA is TGTGCCAGCAGCGCAAGGGGGGACGGAACTAATTCACCCCTCCACTTT.

As DNA, the CDR3 is TGTGCCAGCAGCCTCCCTCACAGGGGCCCGATCGGAGAGACCCAGTACTTC. This translates into CASSLPHRGPIGETQYF. This chain joins TRBV11-1 and TRBJ2-5; TRBD1 aligns across 7 bases. Losses at the gene ends were 5 bases for V and 4 bases for J; bases not matched to a gene: 16. The CDR3 length is 17 residues. Germline V gene data show CDR1 as SGHAT and CDR2 as FQDESV (reference sequence).

The CDR3 loop is CASSPGGIGNSPLHF. The CDR3 nucleotides read TGCGCCAGCAGTCCAGGGGGTATTGGTAATTCACCCCTCCACTTT. The rearrangement links TRBV23-1 to TRBJ1-6, with 7 bases identical to TRBD1. TRBV23-1 is an ORF; its function is uncertain. V dropped 4 bases and J dropped 6; count of bases not matched to a gene: 6. This CDR3 has 15 amino acids.

This clone showed up just once. In DNA, the CDR3 is TGCGCCAGCAGCTTACATCACGGAGGGGGGAACACTGAAGCTTTCTTT. It translates to CASSLHHGGGNTEAFF. The chain uses TRBV5-1 and TRBJ1-1; a weak D match, TRBD1 (6 bases). The germline CDR1 and CDR2 sequences are SGHRS and YFSETQ. The V gene lost 2 bases and the J gene lost 1 base, with 15 bases spanning the gap. This CDR3 contains 16 residues.

This clone came up a few times. One end of the junction does not line up with germline, which may come from a read error. DNA for the CDR3: TGTGCCAGCAGCTCGGATGGGACTAGCGGCAATAAGCAGTTCTTC. This translates into CASSSDGTSGNKQFF. The genes are TRBV7-2 and TRBJ2-1; 11 bases are a match to TRBD2. The CDR3 length is 15 residues. Per germline, CDR1 SGHTA and CDR2 FQGNSA.

The rearrangement joins TRBV5-6 to TRBJ1-4; D is uncertain. Trimming left V 0 bases short and J 3 bases short, with 9 bases between. The CDR3 loop spans 15 amino acids. Germline assignment: CDR1 SGHDT and CDR2 YYEEEE. The CDR3: CASSLDQAANEKLFF. In DNA form, the CDR3 reads TGTGCCAGCAGCTTGGATCAGGCAGCTAATGAAAAACTGTTTTTT.

This clone appeared a single time. The chain couples TRBV11-2 to TRBJ1-1; 10 nucleotides agree with TRBD1. In germline, CDR1 is SGHAT, CDR2 FQNNGV. With V trimmed by 5 bases and J by 3 bases, 6 bases remained unmatched. The CDR3 has 15 residues. Here the CDR3 DNA reads TGTGCCAGCAGCCCGCGGACAGGGGGACACACTGAAGCTTTCTTT. As protein: CASSPRTGGHTEAFF. The complete variable domain, with remaining parts taken from reference TRBV11-2 and TRBJ1-1, reads EAGVAQSPRYKIIEKRQSVAFWCNPISGHATLYWYQQILGQGPKLLIQFQNNGVVDDSQLPKDRFSAERLKGVDSTLKIQPAKLEDSAVYLCASSPRTGGHTEAFFGQGTRLTVV.

The J gene is TRBJ2-7, the V gene TRBV28; 8 bases are a match to TRBD2. CDR3 length: 16 amino acids. Looked up from germline, CDR1 is MDHEN and CDR2 is SYDVKM. Trimming took 5 bases from V and 0 from J; bases not matched to a gene: 9. As DNA, the CDR3 is TGTGCCAGCAGTCCGTTTTGGGGACTAGTCTCCTACGAGCAGTACTTC. This translates into CASSPFWGLVSYEQYF.

The J gene is TRBJ1-2, the V gene TRBV29-1; 7 bases map to TRBD1. Germline values: CDR1 SQVTM, CDR2 ANQGSEA. The CDR3 has 12 amino acids. Trimming took 7 bases from V and 5 from J; bases not matched to a gene: 7. The CDR3 coding sequence is TGCAGCGGCGGGGAGGGGGCTTATGGCTACACCTTC. Its protein is CSGGEGAYGYTF.

This clone was seen only a few times. This sequence joins TRBV5-4 and TRBJ2-7; possibly TRBD2 for D (6 bases). V dropped 0 bases and J dropped 6 bases, with 10 bases sitting between them. The CDR3 has 13 amino acids. CDR1 and CDR2 (germline): SGHNT, YYREEE (reference sequence). The CDR3 loop reads CASSLVFGGEQYF. The CDR3 DNA is TGTGCCAGCAGCTTGGTTTTCGGGGGCGAGCAGTACTTC.

The CDR3 sequence is CASSRGVNTEAFF. CDR3 nucleotide sequence: TGCGCCAGCAGCCGGGGGGTGAACACTGAAGCTTTCTTT. The chain recombines TRBV5-1 with TRBJ1-1; D is perhaps TRBD1 (5 bases). The CDR3 covers 13 residues. Deletions cut 4 bases from V and 0 bases from J, with 7 bases between. Germline V lookup: CDR1 SGHRS, CDR2 YFSETQ.

The chain carries TRBV28 and TRBJ2-3; TRBD1 aligns across 7 bases. Germline CDR1 and CDR2: MDHEN and SYDVKM. Germline trimming cut 7 bases from V and 4 bases from J; bases unmatched to any gene: 8. The CDR3 totals 14 residues. CDR3 protein: CASTQGGVSDTQYF. The CDR3 DNA reads as TGTGCCAGCACTCAAGGGGGCGTTTCAGATACGCAGTATTTT.

CDR3 protein: CAISEFGTGEYFRDSNQPQHF. The CDR3 region has the DNA TGTGCCATCAGTGAATTTGGTACAGGGGAGTATTTTAGGGATAGCAATCAGCCCCAGCATTTT. The chain combines TRBV10-3 with TRBJ1-5; TRBD1 aligns across 7 bases. There are 21 residues in the CDR3. In germline, CDR1 is ENHRY, CDR2 SYGVKD. J lost 0 bases, V lost 3 bases, and 20 bases had no gene match.

The V gene is TRBV25-1, the J gene TRBJ2-3, with D possibly called TRBD1 or TRBD2 (5 bases each). The germline V gene has CDR1 MGHDK and CDR2 SYGVNS. This CDR3 region has 16 residues. V shed 1 base and J shed 2 bases, with 13 bases lying between them. CDR3 DNA sequence: TGTGCCAGCAGTGAATTCGCCTTGGGGGACACAGATACGCAGTATTTT. Translating it yields CASSEFALGDTDTQYF.

The chain has TRBV9 and TRBJ2-1; no reliable D call. The CDR3 covers 19 residues. Germline V gene sequence: CDR1 SGDLS, CDR2 YYNGEE. The V gene lost 0 bases and the J gene lost 0 bases, with 19 bases spanning the gap. The CDR3 sequence is CASSVGWRAHTSSYNEQFF. In DNA form, the CDR3 reads TGTGCCAGCAGCGTAGGGTGGCGTGCGCATACGAGCTCCTACAATGAGCAGTTCTTC. The whole variable domain, remainder taken from reference TRBV9 and TRBJ2-1, is DSGVTQTPKHLITATGQRVTLRCSPRSGDLSVYWYQQSLDQGLQFLIQYYNGEERAKGNILERFSAQQFPDLHSELNLSSLELGDSALYFCASSVGWRAHTSSYNEQFFGPGTRLTVL.

The gene calls are TRBV7-9 and TRBJ2-5, with TRBD1 matching over 9 bases. The CDR3 totals 14 residues. Losses at the gene ends were 4 bases for V and 3 bases for J; bases not matched to a gene: 3. The germline V gene encodes CDR1 SEHNR and CDR2 FQNEAQ (reference sequence). The DNA of the CDR3 is TGTGCCAGCAGCTACCGGGACAGGGAAGAGACCCAGTACTTC. Translation: CASSYRDREETQYF. Full variable domain (missing parts from reference TRBV7-9 and TRBJ2-5): DTGVSQNPRHKITKRGQNVTFRCDPISEHNRLYWYRQTLGQGPEFLTYFQNEAQLEKSRLLSDRFSAERPKGSFSTLEIQRTEQGDSAMYLCASSYRDREETQYFGPGTRLLVL.

This sequence joins TRBV27 and TRBJ2-2, with a weak D call TRBD2 (7 bases). The V gene lost 2 bases and the J gene lost 6 bases, with 13 bases spanning the gap. Germline V gene lookup returns CDR1 MNHEY and CDR2 SMNVEV (reference sequence). The CDR3 covers 15 residues. CDR3 residues: CASSLGGGLAGELFF. Written as DNA, the CDR3 is TGTGCCAGCAGTTTAGGGGGGGGGCTGGCCGGGGAGCTGTTTTTT.

The chain joins TRBV4-2 to TRBJ2-1; 13 bases line up with TRBD2. J gave up 15 bases and V 3 bases, and 11 bases lay outside the gene matches. The CDR3 has 15 amino acids. In germline, CDR1 is LGHNA, CDR2 YNFKEQ. CDR3 nucleotide sequence: TGTGCCAGCAGCCAGGGCGTGGGACTAGCGGGATGGGCGTTCTTC. This translates into CASSQGVGLAGWAFF.

V gene TRBV9 combines with J gene TRBJ2-7; no reliable D call. The CDR3 loop spans 17 amino acids. Trimming left V 0 bases short and J 0 bases short, with 16 bases between. CDR1 and CDR2 (germline): SGDLS, YYNGEE. The DNA of the CDR3 is TGTGCCAGCAGCGTAGCCCCGTCTGTGGGTACCTCCTACGAGCAGTACTTC. It specifies CASSVAPSVGTSYEQYF. The full variable domain, in which reference TRBV9 and TRBJ2-7 provide the parts outside the CDR3, is DSGVTQTPKHLITATGQRVTLRCSPRSGDLSVYWYQQSLDQGLQFLIQYYNGEERAKGNILERFSAQQFPDLHSELNLSSLELGDSALYFCASSVAPSVGTSYEQYFGPGTRLTVT.

The chain combines TRBV9 with TRBJ2-1; the match to TRBD1 covers 9 bases. CDR1 is SGDLS and CDR2 is YYNGEE in the germline V gene. The CDR3 has 13 residues. V lost 0 bases and J lost 8; bases outside the gene matches: 0. Here the CDR3 DNA reads TGTGCCAGCAGCGTAGGGACAGGGGATGAGCAGTTCTTC. It specifies CASSVGTGDEQFF.

The chain couples TRBV4-2 to TRBJ2-1; 11 bases fit TRBD2. The junction had 7 bases not matched to a gene; V was cut back by 4 bases and J by 5 bases. CDR3 length: 16 residues. Germline V lookup: CDR1 LGHNA, CDR2 YNFKEQ. The CDR3 protein is CASSLIAGGYDNEQFF. Written as DNA, the CDR3 is TGTGCCAGCAGCCTCATAGCGGGGGGGTACGACAATGAGCAGTTCTTC.

In DNA form, the CDR3 reads TGTGCCAGCAGTTACCCTGGACAGGGTTGCGAGCAGTACGTC. Translated, it gives CASSYPGQGCEQYV. The chain carries TRBV6-5 and TRBJ2-7, with TRBD1 matching 8 bases. Germline trimming cut 2 bases from V and 6 bases from J; bases unmatched to any gene: 6. In germline, CDR1 is MNHEY, CDR2 SVGAGI. This CDR3 contains 14 residues.

The chain couples TRBV7-9 to TRBJ1-1; D perhaps matches TRBD1 (5 bases). Germline-derived CDR1 and CDR2 are SEHNR and FQNEAQ (reference sequence). V lost 5 bases and J 2 bases, leaving 18 bases between the germline ends. The length of the CDR3 is 16 residues. This CDR3 reads CASSPYNTGANTEAFF. Written as DNA, the CDR3 is TGTGCCAGCAGCCCCTATAACACAGGCGCTAACACTGAAGCTTTCTTT.

V gene TRBV9 combines with J gene TRBJ2-1, with 9 bases lining up with TRBD2. Germline CDR1 SGDLS, CDR2 YYNGEE. J was trimmed by 6 bases and V by 6 bases; bases with no gene match: 7. This CDR3 contains 14 residues. The CDR3 loop reads CASTSSGIPNEQFF. The CDR3 nucleotides are TGTGCCAGCACGTCTAGCGGGATCCCCAATGAGCAGTTCTTC.

The chain joins TRBV7-3 to TRBJ2-5; 12 nucleotides line up with TRBD2. There are 15 residues in the CDR3. The J segment lost 5 bases and the V segment lost 5 bases, leaving 6 bases of the junction unmatched. Germline V gives CDR1 SGHTA, CDR2 FQGTGA. As DNA, the CDR3 is TGTGCCAGCAGCCCCACAGGACTAGCGGGGGAGACCCAGTACTTC. This codes for CASSPTGLAGETQYF.

About this clone: With a far larger clone one base away, a read error is the likely cause. The V call is TRBV6-1, the J call TRBJ2-1, with TRBD2 identical over 15 bases. The CDR3 runs to 15 residues. V lost 4 bases and J lost 6; bases outside the gene matches: 1. Germline CDR1 MNHNS, CDR2 SASEGT. The CDR3 DNA sequence: TGTGCCAGCAGTGGGACTAGCGGGGGGGCCAATGAGCAGTTCTTC. Its translation is CASSGTSGGANEQFF.

For the CDR3, the DNA is TGTGCCAGCAGCTTATTACAGGTGGATGAAAAACTGTTTTTT. Its protein product is CASSLLQVDEKLFF. The rearrangement uses TRBV7-9 and TRBJ1-4; perhaps TRBD1 as D (5 bases). Germline V gene sequence: CDR1 SEHNR, CDR2 FQNEAQ (reference sequence). The CDR3 extends over 14 amino acids. V was trimmed by 2 bases and J by 6 bases, leaving 10 bases between them.

The chain joins TRBV9 to TRBJ2-5, with 7 bases lining up with TRBD1. The germline V gene encodes CDR1 SGDLS and CDR2 YYNGEE. This CDR3 is built from 14 residues. With 4 bases clipped from V and 2 bases from J, the junction kept 5 bases outside the gene matches. CDR3 nucleotide sequence: TGTGCCAGCAGCACTTCAGGGGGTCAAGAGACCCAGTACTTC. It is translated as CASSTSGGQETQYF.

V and J are TRBV2 and TRBJ2-7, with D tentatively TRBD1 (5 bases). The germline CDR1 and CDR2 sequences are SNHLY and FYNNEI. The CDR3 has 14 residues. The V end was cut by 6 bases, the J end by 3 bases, with 15 bases between. The CDR3 DNA sequence: TGTGCCAGCAGGGCCACAGGATCCTTCTACGAGCAGTACGTC. Translating gives CASRATGSFYEQYV.